This passage covers 11 T cell receptor beta chains from one sample sequenced in a study of prognosis after radiotherapy for stage I lung cancer. From genomic DNA, two-round multiplex PCR was used to amplify TCR beta CDR3. Used in first-round PCR were primers specific to each TRBV and TRBJ gene. Each CDR3 protein gets one entry after TCRdb re-called the multiplex PCR reads with MiXCR. The sample lists roughly 38,000 distinct CDR3 sequences, around 22% occurring once. The sample was PBMCs, taken before or after stereotactic body radiation therapy (not recorded which). The receptor set was obtained from a donor of 50 years or more with non-small cell lung cancer.

This clonotype was counted ten times or more. The chain couples TRBV20-1 to TRBJ2-3, with 10 nucleotides matching TRBD2. The trim removed 3 bases at V and 6 bases at J, leaving 6 bases unmatched. From germline, CDR1 is DFQATT and CDR2 SNEGSKA (reference sequence). The CDR3 sequence is 14 residues long. Here the CDR3 reads CSARGTSGDDTQYF. The CDR3 DNA follows: TGCAGTGCTAGGGGAACTAGCGGGGATGATACGCAGTATTTT.

This clonotype has at least ten counts. This sequence joins TRBV28 and TRBJ1-2; D might be TRBD1 (6 bases). With 3 bases removed from V and 5 bases from J, the gap between germline ends came to 7 bases. CDR3 length equals 12 residues. In germline, CDR1 is MDHEN, CDR2 SYDVKM. The CDR3 loop is CASSFQGYGYTF. For the CDR3, the DNA is TGTGCCAGCAGTTTCCAGGGGTATGGCTACACCTTC.

Worth noting for this clonotype: With only one base between it and a far larger clone, this is likely a read error. The chain joins TRBV6-4 to TRBJ1-1; maybe TRBD1 (6 bases). The germline gives CDR1 MRHNA, CDR2 SNTAGT. CDR3 length: 13 amino acids. V lost 6 bases to trimming and J lost 4 bases, with 12 bases between them. The CDR3 protein is CASRRQEITEAFF. Written as DNA, the CDR3 is TGTGCCAGCAGGAGACAGGAGATCACTGAAGCTTTCTTT.

This clonotype has a count of ten or more. The rearrangement joins TRBV28 to TRBJ1-6, with 7 positions matching TRBD1. Germline CDR1 and CDR2: MDHEN and SYDVKM. The CDR3 contains 12 residues. V shed 4 bases, J shed 9 bases, and the junction held 0 bases outside the gene matches. The CDR3 sequence is CASSSGGSPLHF. CDR3 bases: TGTGCCAGCAGTTCAGGGGGTTCACCCCTCCACTTT.

This clonotype showed up many times. The chain combines TRBV30 with TRBJ1-1; TRBD1 is a possible D gene (6 bases). Germline-derived CDR1 and CDR2 are GTSNPN and SVGIG (reference sequence). The CDR3 is 13 amino acids. With 3 bases removed from V and 3 bases from J, the gap between germline ends came to 11 bases. CDR3 in amino acids: CAWSANRDTEAFF. CDR3 sequence (DNA): TGTGCCTGGAGCGCAAACAGGGACACTGAAGCTTTCTTT.

This clonotype showed up many times. This sequence joins TRBV19 and TRBJ1-2, with D possibly TRBD1 on 5 matching bases. V lost 4 bases and J lost 5, with 11 bases in between. The CDR3 has 13 amino acids. Germline CDR1 reads LNHDA; CDR2 reads SQIVND (reference sequence). Here the CDR3 reads CASSTGGNYGYTF. CDR3 nucleotide sequence: TGTGCCAGTAGTACCGGGGGGAATTATGGCTACACCTTC.

This clonotype was picked up many times. This chain connects TRBV28 to TRBJ2-2; 8 nucleotides match TRBD1. The germline CDR1 and CDR2 sequences are MDHEN and SYDVKM. This CDR3 has 16 amino acids. V shed 3 bases and J 4 bases; nucleotides not matched to a gene: 7. The CDR3 loop is CASSLFTGGGTGELFF. CDR3 coding DNA: TGTGCCAGCAGTTTGTTTACAGGGGGAGGCACCGGGGAGCTGTTTTTT.

This clonotype was seen a handful of times. A clone one base away is much larger, so this may be a read error. The rearrangement links TRBV12-3 or TRBV12-4 to TRBJ2-2; TRBD2 aligns across 8 bases. This CDR3 spans 15 amino acids. Trimming removed 3 bases from V and 4 bases from J; junction bases left unmatched: 4. The DNA of the CDR3 is TGTGCCAGCAGTTTGGGCGGGAGGACCACCGGGGAGCTGTTTTTT. The encoded protein is CASSLGGRTTGELFF.

This clonotype was counted at least ten times. One end of the junction fails to match germline, which may point to a read error. The rearrangement links TRBV4-1 to TRBJ2-3, with TRBD2 matching 10 bases. Per germline, CDR1 MGHRA and CDR2 YSYEKL. This CDR3 region has 17 residues. This chain's CDR3 is CASSQEASGGLTDTQYF. CDR3 sequence (DNA): TGTGCCAGCAGCCAAGAGGCTAGCGGGGGCCTCACAGATACGCAGTATTTT.

This clonotype was counted many times. The CDR3 DNA follows: TGTGCCAGCAGGGAAAGCGGGGGGAACTATGGCTACACCTTC. It is translated as CASRESGGNYGYTF. The chain uses TRBV12-3 or TRBV12-4 and TRBJ1-2; maybe TRBD1 (5 bases). This CDR3 has 14 residues. The ends were cut back, 6 bases at V and 2 bases at J, with 13 bases in the middle.

Ten or more counts support this clonotype. The chain uses TRBV18 and TRBJ1-2, with D perhaps TRBD1 (6 bases). Trimming removed 3 bases at V and 0 bases at J, with 14 bases between. Germline V gene data show CDR1 as KGHSH and CDR2 as LQKENI. The CDR3 is 16 amino acids. The DNA for the CDR3 is TGTGCCAGCTCACCCCCAACAGGGTTAGCTAACTATGGCTACACCTTC. It codes for CASSPPTGLANYGYTF.